The TCR beta chain described here comes from a study of immune evolution from preneoplasia to lung adenocarcinoma. As concerns this clone: The antigen is not known.

Study outcomes and limitations: Clonality was highest in normal lung, lower in later-stage lesions apparently.

TCRdb's table, derived via immunoSEQ multiplex PCR, lists solely in-frame clones and lacks some. This sample yields over 3,000 clones, of which over 70% are seen a single time; 8.8% belongs to the top ten. This CDR3 is built from 15 residues. Germline V gene sequence: CDR1 SGHVS, CDR2 FNYEAQ. Trimming took off 6 bases at V and 1 base at J, with 15 bases between the two ends. The gene calls are TRBV7-6 and TRBJ1-1, with a possible D match to TRBD1 (5 bases). This TCR derives from a person aged 65-85 years with lung adenocarcinoma. The specimen was FFPE adjacent normal lung tissue. CDR3 sequence: CASSLAIGENTEAFF. CDR3 nucleotide sequence: TGTGCCAGCAGTTTGGCGATAGGGGAGAACACTGAAGCTTTCTTT.